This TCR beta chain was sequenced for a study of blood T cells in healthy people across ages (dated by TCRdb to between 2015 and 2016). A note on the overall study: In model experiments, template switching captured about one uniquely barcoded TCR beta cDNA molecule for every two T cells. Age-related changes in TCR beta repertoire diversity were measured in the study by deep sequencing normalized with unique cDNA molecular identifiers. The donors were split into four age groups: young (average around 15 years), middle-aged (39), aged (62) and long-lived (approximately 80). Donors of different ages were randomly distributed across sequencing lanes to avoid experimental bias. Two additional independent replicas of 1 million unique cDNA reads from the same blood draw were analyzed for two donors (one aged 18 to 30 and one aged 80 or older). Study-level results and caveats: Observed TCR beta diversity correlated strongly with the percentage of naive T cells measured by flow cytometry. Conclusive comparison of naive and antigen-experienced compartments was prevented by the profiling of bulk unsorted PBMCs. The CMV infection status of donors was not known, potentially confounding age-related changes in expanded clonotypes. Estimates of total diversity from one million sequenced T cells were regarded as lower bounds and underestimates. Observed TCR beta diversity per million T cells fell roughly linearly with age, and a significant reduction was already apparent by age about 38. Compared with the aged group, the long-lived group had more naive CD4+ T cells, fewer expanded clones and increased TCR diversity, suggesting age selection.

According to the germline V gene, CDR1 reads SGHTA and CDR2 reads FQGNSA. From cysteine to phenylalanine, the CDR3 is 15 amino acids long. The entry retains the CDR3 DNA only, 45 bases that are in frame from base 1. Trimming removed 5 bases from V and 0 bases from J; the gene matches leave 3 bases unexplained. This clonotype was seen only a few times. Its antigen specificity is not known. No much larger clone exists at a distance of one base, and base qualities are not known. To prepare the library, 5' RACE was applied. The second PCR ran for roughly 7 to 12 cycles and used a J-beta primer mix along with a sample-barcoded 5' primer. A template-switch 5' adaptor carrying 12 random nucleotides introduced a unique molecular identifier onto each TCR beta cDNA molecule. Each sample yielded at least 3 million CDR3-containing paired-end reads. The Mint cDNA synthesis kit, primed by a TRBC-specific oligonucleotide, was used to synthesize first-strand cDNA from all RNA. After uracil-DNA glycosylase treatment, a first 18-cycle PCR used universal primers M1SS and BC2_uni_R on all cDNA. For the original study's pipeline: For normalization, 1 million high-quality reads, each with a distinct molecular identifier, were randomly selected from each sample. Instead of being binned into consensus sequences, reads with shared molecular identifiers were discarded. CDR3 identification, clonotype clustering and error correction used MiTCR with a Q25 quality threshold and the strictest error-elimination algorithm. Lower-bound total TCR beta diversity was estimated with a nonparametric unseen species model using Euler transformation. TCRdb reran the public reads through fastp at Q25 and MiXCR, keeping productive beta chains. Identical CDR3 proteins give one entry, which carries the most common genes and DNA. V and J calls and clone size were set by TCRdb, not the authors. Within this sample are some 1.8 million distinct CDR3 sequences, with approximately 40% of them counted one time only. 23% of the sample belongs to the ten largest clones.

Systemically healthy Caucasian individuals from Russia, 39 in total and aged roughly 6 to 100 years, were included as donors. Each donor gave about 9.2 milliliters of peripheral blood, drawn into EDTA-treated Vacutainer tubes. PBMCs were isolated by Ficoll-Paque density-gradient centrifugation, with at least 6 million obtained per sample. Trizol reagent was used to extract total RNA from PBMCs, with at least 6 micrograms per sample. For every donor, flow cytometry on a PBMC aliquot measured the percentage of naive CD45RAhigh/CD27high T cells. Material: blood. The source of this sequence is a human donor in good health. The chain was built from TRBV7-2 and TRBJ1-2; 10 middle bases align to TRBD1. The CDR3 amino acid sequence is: CASSNGQGANYGYTF. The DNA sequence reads TGTGCCAGCAGCAACGGACAGGGGGCTAACTATGGCTACACCTTC.